In its sample, the clone carrying this T cell receptor delta chain was seen a few times. The target antigen is unknown. Within the sample, other DNA sequences also encode this same CDR3. This entry belongs to a study of Vδ1+ human thymocytes. Study-level results: Highly polyclonal TRG and TRD repertoires with Gaussian CDR3 length distributions appeared in thymus.

Sequences come from RNA converted to cDNA by reverse transcription. The CDR3 regions were amplified by multiplex PCR from V-gene primers to a constant-region primer. TCRdb reprocessed the multiplex PCR reads using CATT. Of about 50,000 delta-chain clones in the sample, more than 12% are singletons; the top ten hold 0.39%. In germline, CDR1 is NSMFDY, CDR2 ISSIKDK. Trimming took 4 bases from V and 0 from J; bases not matched to a gene: 33. The CDR3 sequence is 25 residues long. This clonotype was obtained from a girl less than two years old who had congenital heart surgery. Sequencing was carried out using Vdelta1+ gamma-delta thymocytes from the thymus. Specified subset: FACS-sorted CD3+ TCRalphabeta- TCRVdelta1+ TCRVdelta2- thymocytes. The chain links TRAV29/DV5 to TRDJ1; 13 bases are shared with TRDD3. In DNA form, the CDR3 reads TGTGCAGCACGATCACGCCTGTTATCTCCGAGCCCCCAACTGGGGGATACGCCTTACACCGATAAACTCATCTTT. It is translated as CAARSRLLSPSPQLGDTPYTDKLIF.